This T cell receptor (beta chain) derives from a study of CD8 T cells in ankylosing spondylitis. General study results and limits: The study identified a TCR beta motif of under ten highly homologous variants that appeared characteristic of ankylosing spondylitis blood. Reports of some motif variants in reactive arthritis synovial fluid and blood predate this one.

With regard to this clonotype: Antigen unknown.

The CDR3 runs 12 residues. Looked up from germline, CDR1 is SGHRS and CDR2 is YFSETQ. V shed 5 bases and J shed 6 bases, with 11 bases lying between them. TCRdb recomputed calls from the 5' RACE reads with MiXCR, one row per CDR3 protein. The table lists some 130,000 distinct CDR3 sequences, roughly 8% of them singletons, with 7.3% in the top ten. This clonotype originated in a male donor with ankylosing spondylitis. The sequenced material came from synovial fluid, either unsorted or a sorted T cell fraction (not recorded which). The genes are TRBV5-1 and TRBJ1-1; TRBD1 might be the D (6 bases). The CDR3 nucleotides are TGCGCCAGCAGTGGGTCAGGGGCTGAAGCTTTCTTT. Translating gives CASSGSGAEAFF.